These T cell receptor beta chains were read from a single sample in a study of T cell responses to AZD1222 COVID-19 vaccine. Clones were sequenced by immunoSEQ multiplex PCR, and TCRdb holds only the in-frame ones, with some missing. The sample has 250,000 to 300,000 clones; 90% to 95% are singletons. The sequenced sample was peripheral blood, obtained 28 days after the second AZD1222 dose. All receptors derive from an adult who received the AZD1222 COVID-19 vaccine. The CDR3 runs from the conserved cysteine through the conserved F or W. The order of the fields is J gene, V gene, D gene, clone size, CDR3 DNA, CDR3 protein. The D gene is left open where the match is weak. Some rows have no size entry. The others give once, few or many, or a class for an expanded clone.

J: TRBJ1-3; V: TRBV2; D: -; size: -; DNA: TGTGCCAGCAGTGACCTCAGGGGCCTCTCTGGAAACACCATATATTTT; CDR3: CASSDLRGLSGNTIYF
J: TRBJ2-2; V: TRBV19; D: -; size: -; DNA: TGTGCCAGTAGTAGGCAGGGCCCCGGGGAGCTGTTTTTT; CDR3: CASSRQGPGELFF
J: TRBJ2-7; V: TRBV7-9; D: -; size: -; DNA: TGTGCCAGCAGCCGCGGCGGGACGGAAGAGCAGTACTTC; CDR3: CASSRGGTEEQYF
J: TRBJ2-7; V: TRBV14; D: -; size: -; DNA: TGTGCCAGCAGCCAAGATCACGGGGTGCAGTACTTC; CDR3: CASSQDHGVQYF
J: TRBJ2-2; V: TRBV28; D: -; size: -; DNA: TGTGCCACCGTTCAAACCGGGGAGCTGTTTTTT; CDR3: CATVQTGELFF
J: TRBJ2-7; V: TRBV7-8; D: -; size: once; DNA: TGTGCCAGCAGCTCCCGGAGGGACCCATCCTACGAGCAGTACTTC; CDR3: CASSSRRDPSYEQYF
J: TRBJ1-2; V: TRBV28; D: -; size: -; DNA: TGTGCCAGCAGTACGATCGGACGGACCAACTATGGCTACACCTTC; CDR3: CASSTIGRTNYGYTF
J: TRBJ1-1; V: TRBV10-3; D: -; size: once; DNA: TGTGCCATCATGGGGATGAACACTGAAGCTTTCTTT; CDR3: CAIMGMNTEAFF
J: TRBJ1-5; V: TRBV27; D: -; size: few; DNA: TGTGCCAGCAGTTTAGTCGGGTTATATCAGCCCCAGCATTTT; CDR3: CASSLVGLYQPQHF
J: TRBJ1-2; V: TRBV19; D: -; size: -; DNA: TGTGCCAGTAGTATAGATGCAGTGAACTATGGCTACACCTTC; CDR3: CASSIDAVNYGYTF
J: TRBJ2-1; V: TRBV7-2; D: TRBD2; size: -; DNA: TGTGCCAGCAGCTTCTCCGGGACTAGCGGGTCGAGCTCCTACAATGAGCAGTTCTTC; CDR3: CASSFSGTSGSSSYNEQFF
J: TRBJ2-7; V: TRBV5-1; D: -; size: -; DNA: TGCGCCAGCAGCTTGATCGCGACTAGCTACGAGCAGTACTTC; CDR3: CASSLIATSYEQYF
J: TRBJ2-4; V: TRBV28; D: -; size: -; DNA: TGTGCCAGCAGTTCCGGGACACCCATTCAGTACTTC; CDR3: CASSSGTPIQYF
J: TRBJ1-1; V: TRBV6-5; D: -; size: -; DNA: TGTGCCAGCAGTACCAGACAGGCCCCCGAAGCTTTCTTT; CDR3: CASSTRQAPEAFF
J: TRBJ1-2; V: TRBV28; D: -; size: -; DNA: TGTGCCAGCAGTTTATGGAATTATGGCTACACCTTC; CDR3: CASSLWNYGYTF
J: TRBJ2-7; V: TRBV9; D: TRBD2; size: -; DNA: TGTGCCAGCAGCGTATCCGGGACTAGCGTCTACGAGCAGTACTTC; CDR3: CASSVSGTSVYEQYF
J: TRBJ2-7; V: TRBV23-1; D: -; size: -; DNA: TGCGCCAGCAAGGGCTACGAGCAGTACTTC; CDR3: CASKGYEQYF
J: TRBJ2-7; V: TRBV10-2; D: TRBD1; size: -; DNA: TGCGCCAGCAGTGCGGTCCCCACAGGGGTCTCCTACGAGCAGTACTTC; CDR3: CASSAVPTGVSYEQYF
J: TRBJ1-1; V: TRBV18; D: -; size: -; DNA: TGTGCCAGCTCACCCCTGGGGCAGTTGAACACTGAAGCTTTCTTT; CDR3: CASSPLGQLNTEAFF
J: TRBJ1-1; V: TRBV3-1/TRBV3-2; D: -; size: -; DNA: TGTGCCAGCAGCCAAGACTGGGGGGTTGAAGCTTTCTTT; CDR3: CASSQDWGVEAFF
J: TRBJ1-6; V: TRBV7-9; D: -; size: -; DNA: TGTGCCATCCACGTCGGGGAGAGCTCCTATAATTCACCCCTCCACTTT; CDR3: CAIHVGESSYNSPLHF
J: TRBJ1-3; V: TRBV2; D: -; size: -; DNA: TGTGCCAGCAGTCCTCAGGGAAACACCATATATTTT; CDR3: CASSPQGNTIYF
J: TRBJ2-7; V: TRBV20-1; D: -; size: -; DNA: TGCAGTGCTAGTGGACCTACAGCAAACAGGCCCTACGAGCAGTACTTC; CDR3: CSASGPTANRPYEQYF
J: TRBJ2-7; V: TRBV28; D: -; size: once; DNA: TGTGCCAGCAACCTTGTAGGGGACTACGAGCAGTACTTC; CDR3: CASNLVGDYEQYF
J: TRBJ1-6; V: TRBV28; D: -; size: -; DNA: TGTGCCAGCAGTTCCCCGGCGGTCTCCTATAATTCACCCCTCCACTTT; CDR3: CASSSPAVSYNSPLHF
J: TRBJ2-2; V: TRBV5-1; D: -; size: -; DNA: TGCGCCAGCAGCTTGGTAGTGGACGGGGAGCTGTTTTTT; CDR3: CASSLVVDGELFF
J: TRBJ2-5; V: TRBV11-3; D: -; size: -; DNA: TGTGCCAGCAGCTTTGGGGGAAAAGAGACCCAGTACTTC; CDR3: CASSFGGKETQYF
J: TRBJ2-1; V: TRBV5-1; D: TRBD2; size: -; DNA: TGCGCCAGCAGCTGGGGACTAGCGGGAGGTAGCTACAATGAGCAGTTCTTC; CDR3: CASSWGLAGGSYNEQFF
J: TRBJ1-3; V: TRBV28; D: -; size: -; DNA: TGTGCCAGCACCACGGGGGGGCTCGGAAACACCATATATTTT; CDR3: CASTTGGLGNTIYF
J: TRBJ2-1; V: TRBV27; D: -; size: -; DNA: TGTGCCAGCAGTTTGCTAGCCTACAATGAGCAGTTCTTC; CDR3: CASSLLAYNEQFF
J: TRBJ2-7; V: TRBV6-6; D: -; size: -; DNA: TGTGCCAGCAGTCCCAACTACGAGCAGTACTTC; CDR3: CASSPNYEQYF
J: TRBJ1-2; V: TRBV28; D: -; size: -; DNA: TGTGCCAGCAGTTTAGCAGGGGCTATCTATGGCTACACCTTC; CDR3: CASSLAGAIYGYTF
J: TRBJ1-3; V: TRBV28; D: -; size: -; DNA: TGTGCCAGCAGTTTAAGGCAGCGAAACACCATATATTTT; CDR3: CASSLRQRNTIYF
J: TRBJ1-5; V: TRBV19; D: TRBD1; size: -; DNA: TGTGCCAGTAGTATAGTGGGACAGGGACATCAGCCCCAGCATTTT; CDR3: CASSIVGQGHQPQHF
J: TRBJ2-7; V: TRBV19; D: TRBD1; size: -; DNA: TGTGCCAGTGGAACAGGGGTCTACGAGCAGTACTTC; CDR3: CASGTGVYEQYF
J: TRBJ2-5; V: TRBV5-1; D: -; size: -; DNA: TGCGCCAGCAGCTTGGGCGACCCCCAAGAGACCCAGTACTTC; CDR3: CASSLGDPQETQYF
J: TRBJ2-1; V: TRBV9; D: TRBD2; size: -; DNA: TGTGCCAGCAGCGTAGAGCGGGAGGGAGCCAATGAGCAGTTCTTC; CDR3: CASSVEREGANEQFF